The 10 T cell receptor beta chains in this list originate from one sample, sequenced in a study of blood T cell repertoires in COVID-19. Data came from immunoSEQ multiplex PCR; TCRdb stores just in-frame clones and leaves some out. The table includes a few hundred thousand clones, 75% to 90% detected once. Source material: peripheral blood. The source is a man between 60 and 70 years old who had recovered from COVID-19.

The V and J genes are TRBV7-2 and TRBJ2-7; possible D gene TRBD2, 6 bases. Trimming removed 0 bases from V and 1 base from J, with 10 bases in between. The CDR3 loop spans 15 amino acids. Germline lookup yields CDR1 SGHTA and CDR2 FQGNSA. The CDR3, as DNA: TGTGCCAGCAGCTTAGCTGGAGGGCCTTCCTACGAGCAGTACTTC. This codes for CASSLAGGPSYEQYF.

Written as DNA, the CDR3 is TGTGCCTGGGACAGGGGGGTTTCGGGGGGCACTGAAGCTTTCTTT. It yields the protein CAWDRGVSGGTEAFF. The chain is built from TRBV30 and TRBJ1-1; 9 bases are shared with TRBD1. The CDR3 contains 15 residues. The germline V gene encodes CDR1 GTSNPN and CDR2 SVGIG (reference sequence). V lost 5 bases to trimming and J lost 4 bases; unmatched junction nucleotides: 11.

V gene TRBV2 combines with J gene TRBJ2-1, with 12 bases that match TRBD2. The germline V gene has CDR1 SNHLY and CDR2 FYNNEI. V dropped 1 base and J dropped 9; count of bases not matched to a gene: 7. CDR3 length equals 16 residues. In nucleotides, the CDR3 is TGTGCCAGCAGTGAAGGGCTAGCGGGGGGGCAGAGTGAGCAGTTCTTC. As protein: CASSEGLAGGQSEQFF.

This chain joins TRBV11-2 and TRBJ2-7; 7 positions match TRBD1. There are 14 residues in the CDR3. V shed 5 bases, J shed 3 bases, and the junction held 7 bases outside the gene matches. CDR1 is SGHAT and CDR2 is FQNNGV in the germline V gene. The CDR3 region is CASSPPTGIYEQYF. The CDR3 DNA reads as TGTGCCAGCAGCCCGCCGACAGGGATCTACGAGCAGTACTTC. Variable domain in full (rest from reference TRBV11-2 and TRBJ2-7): EAGVAQSPRYKIIEKRQSVAFWCNPISGHATLYWYQQILGQGPKLLIQFQNNGVVDDSQLPKDRFSAERLKGVDSTLKIQPAKLEDSAVYLCASSPPTGIYEQYFGPGTRLTVT.

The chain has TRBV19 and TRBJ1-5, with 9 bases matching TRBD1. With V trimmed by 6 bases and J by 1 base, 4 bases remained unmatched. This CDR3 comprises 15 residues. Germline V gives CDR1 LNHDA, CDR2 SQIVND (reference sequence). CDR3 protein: CASRMDRGSNQPQHF. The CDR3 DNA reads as TGTGCCAGTAGGATGGACAGGGGAAGCAATCAGCCCCAGCATTTT.

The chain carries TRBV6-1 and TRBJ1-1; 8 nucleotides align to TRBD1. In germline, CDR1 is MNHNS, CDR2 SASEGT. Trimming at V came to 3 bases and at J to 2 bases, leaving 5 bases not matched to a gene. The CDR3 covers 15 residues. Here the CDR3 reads CASSDRTGTNTEAFF. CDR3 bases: TGTGCCAGCAGTGACCGGACAGGGACAAACACTGAAGCTTTCTTT.

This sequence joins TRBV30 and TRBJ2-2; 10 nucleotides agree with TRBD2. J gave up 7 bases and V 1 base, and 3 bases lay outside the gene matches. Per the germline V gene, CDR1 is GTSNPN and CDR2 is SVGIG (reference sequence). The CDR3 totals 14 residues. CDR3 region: CAWSAGLANGELFF. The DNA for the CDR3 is TGTGCCTGGAGTGCGGGACTAGCGAACGGGGAGCTGTTTTTT.

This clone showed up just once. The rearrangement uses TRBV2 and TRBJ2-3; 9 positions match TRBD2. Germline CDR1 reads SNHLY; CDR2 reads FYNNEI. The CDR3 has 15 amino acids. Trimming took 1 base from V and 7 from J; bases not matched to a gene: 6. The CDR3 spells CASSEEAGGWNTQYF. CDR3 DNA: TGTGCCAGCAGTGAAGAAGCGGGGGGCTGGAATACGCAGTATTTT.

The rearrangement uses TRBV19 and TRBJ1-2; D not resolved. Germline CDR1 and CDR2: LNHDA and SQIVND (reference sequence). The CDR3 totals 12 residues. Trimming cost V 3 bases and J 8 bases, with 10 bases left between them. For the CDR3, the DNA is TGTGCCAGTAGTATGGGCATTCGAGGCTACACCTTC. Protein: CASSMGIRGYTF.

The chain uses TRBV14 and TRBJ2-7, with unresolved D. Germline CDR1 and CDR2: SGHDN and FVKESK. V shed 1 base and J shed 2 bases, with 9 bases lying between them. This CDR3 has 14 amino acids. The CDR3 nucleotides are TGTGCCAGCAGCCAAGCCTCCGTCGCCTACGAGCAGTACTTC. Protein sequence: CASSQASVAYEQYF.